Shown below are 10 T cell receptor beta chains from a single sample sequenced in a study of shared clonotypes between healthy human individuals. Clones were read by immunoSEQ multiplex PCR, and TCRdb kept only the in-frame ones, dropping some. The sample shows roughly 2.4 million clones, more than 90% of them seen only once. The sample comprised naive CD4+ T cells sorted from blood. Subset reported: CD45RA+ positively selected. The receptors stem from a man aged 18 to 29 in good health.

The gene calls are TRBV30 and TRBJ1-2, with D uncertain. Trimming removed 0 bases from V and 8 bases from J, with 19 bases in between. CDR1 is GTSNPN and CDR2 is SVGIG in the germline V gene (reference sequence). The CDR3 is made up of 15 amino acids. The CDR3 DNA follows: TGTGCCTGGAGTGTACGGTTGGAGGGAGGGAAAGGCTACACCTTC. Translation: CAWSVRLEGGKGYTF.

This chain links TRBV10-3 with TRBJ2-2; maybe TRBD2 (7 bases). Looked up from germline, CDR1 is ENHRY and CDR2 is SYGVKD. The V end was cut by 10 bases, the J end by 3 bases, with 12 bases between. This CDR3 has 13 residues. The CDR3, as DNA: TGTGCCACAAGAGGGGGGGACACCGGGGAGCTGTTTTTT. It translates to CATRGGDTGELFF.

This clone was detected once. This chain links TRBV29-1 with TRBJ2-1, with 13 bases identical to TRBD2. CDR3 size: 16 residues. Germline CDR1 reads SQVTM; CDR2 reads ANQGSEA. The trim removed 5 bases at V and 0 bases at J, leaving 4 bases unmatched. CDR3 coding DNA: TGCAGCGTTACCGGGACTAGCGGGAACTCCTACAATGAGCAGTTCTTC. Its protein product is CSVTGTSGNSYNEQFF.

This rearrangement joins TRBV19 to TRBJ1-1; D might be TRBD1 (5 bases). The CDR3 extends over 14 amino acids. V shed 5 bases and J shed 2 bases, with 12 bases lying between them. Germline V gene lookup returns CDR1 LNHDA and CDR2 SQIVND (reference sequence). CDR3 sequence reads: CASSPQTENTEAFF. CDR3 coding DNA: TGTGCCAGTAGTCCCCAGACAGAAAACACTGAAGCTTTCTTT.

V usage is TRBV5-6 and J usage is TRBJ1-2, with no clear D. Germline loops: CDR1 SGHDT, CDR2 YYEEEE. CDR3 size: 15 residues. V was trimmed by 0 bases and J by 3 bases, leaving 12 bases between them. The CDR3, as DNA: TGTGCCAGCAGCTTGGTCGTTAACCCATACTATGGCTACACCTTC. This sequence encodes CASSLVVNPYYGYTF.

The V gene is TRBV2, the J gene TRBJ1-5, with 9 positions matching TRBD1. V lost 4 bases to trimming and J lost 5 bases; unmatched junction nucleotides: 12. This CDR3 is 17 amino acids long. CDR1 and CDR2 (germline): SNHLY, FYNNEI. CDR3 DNA sequence: TGTGCCAGCAGTGTAACCGGGATGGGACAGGGTGATCAGCCCCAGCATTTT. It yields the protein CASSVTGMGQGDQPQHF.

The gene calls are TRBV27 and TRBJ2-7; 11 nucleotides line up with TRBD1. Trimming cost V 5 bases and J 6 bases; bases outside gene matches: 3. Germline V gene data show CDR1 as MNHEY and CDR2 as SMNVEV (reference sequence). This CDR3 is built from 13 residues. CDR3 region: CASSPGTGGEQYF. CDR3 DNA sequence: TGTGCCAGCAGTCCAGGGACAGGGGGCGAGCAGTACTTC.

CDR3 loop: CASSPIVRTGDSYGYTF. Written as DNA, the CDR3 is TGTGCCAGCAGTCCTATAGTGCGGACAGGGGACTCCTATGGCTACACCTTC. The gene calls are TRBV7-2 and TRBJ1-2; 9 nucleotides align to TRBD1. The CDR3 sequence is 17 residues long. The germline V gene has CDR1 SGHTA and CDR2 FQGNSA. V lost 6 bases and J lost 4; bases outside the gene matches: 15.

The chain carries TRBV11-2 and TRBJ1-6, with D unclear. The CDR3 contains 12 residues. The V and J ends lost 0 bases and 11 bases respectively, with 5 bases between them. CDR1 SGHAT and CDR2 FQNNGV come from the germline V gene. CDR3 DNA sequence: TGTGCCAGCAGCTTAGAGGGTACACCCCTCCACTTT. Translating it yields CASSLEGTPLHF.

The rearrangement joins TRBV5-1 to TRBJ2-7; 10 bases match TRBD1. CDR1 is SGHRS, CDR2 YFSETQ, per germline. J gave up 4 bases and V 1 base, and 11 bases lay outside the gene matches. The CDR3 length is 17 residues. The CDR3 DNA reads as TGCGCCAGCAGCTTGTCTTCTCCGGGACAGGGGATATACGAGCAGTACTTC. Residues: CASSLSSPGQGIYEQYF.